This record covers a single T cell receptor (beta chain). Its antigen is still unknown. Additional DNA sequences in this sample encode the identical CDR3. Naive CD8 cells lacked CD45RO and underwent positive selection for CCR7, leaving out terminally differentiated effector memory CD45RA+ cells. Among the donors, all were Caucasian adults who lived in Nashville, Tennessee. This record comes from a study of shared clonotypes between healthy human individuals. The ends were cut back, 5 bases at V and 0 bases at J, with 12 bases in the middle. In germline, CDR1 is SEHNR, CDR2 FQNEAQ (reference sequence). The CDR3 runs 15 residues. Regarding the study as a whole: Rarefaction analysis demonstrated incomplete sorted-subset sequencing notwithstanding large depth.

Measured with immunoSEQ multiplex PCR; TCRdb has only the in-frame clones, and not every one. This sample yields about 2.1 million clones, of which 85% to 95% are seen a single time; 1.5% to 2% belongs to the top ten. This receptor was identified in a man aged 18 to 29 in good health. Some clones in this sample may be carry-over from other donors' samples. The gene calls are TRBV7-9 and TRBJ2-3; TRBD1 is a possible D gene (6 bases). The source material was naive CD8+ T cells from PBMCs. The CDR3 sequence is CASSPPGVSTDTQYF. The CDR3 region has the DNA TGTGCCAGCAGCCCCCCAGGGGTGAGCACAGATACGCAGTATTTT.